This T cell receptor beta chain was retrieved from a study of human T cells and chemical hapten exposure. One entry per CDR3 protein results from TCRdb running MiXCR on the RACE reads. The sample shows fewer than 200,000 distinct CDR3 sequences, roughly 30% of them seen only once. A few counts support this clonotype. Its antigen is not identified. General study results and limits: Alopecia in the donors means their immune response may deviate from healthy people's.

With V trimmed by 10 bases and J by 0 bases, 13 bases remained unmatched. This CDR3 spans 17 amino acids. CDR1 is SNHLY and CDR2 is FYNNEI in the germline V gene. Time point defined: pre-sensitization, week 0. Stated treatment: therapeutic diphenylcyclopropenone sensitization with weekly scalp DPC. The chain links TRBV2 to TRBJ2-2; 8 bases align to TRBD2. The source was whole blood, collected in connection with sensitization to the hapten diphenylcyclopropenone (DPC). The sequence was obtained from a woman under 40 with alopecia areata. Some clones in this sample may be carry-over from other donors' samples. CDR3 nucleotides: TGTGCCAACAAAGGGGATACTAGCGGCGCGAACACCGGGGAGCTGTTTTTT. Translation gives CANKGDTSGANTGELFF.